What follows is one T cell receptor beta chain and its context. This entry belongs to a study of cytomegalovirus exposure and HLA in healthy donors. Germline CDR1 WSHSY, CDR2 SAAADI. This CDR3 contains 18 residues. With 8 bases clipped from V and 7 bases from J, the junction kept 16 bases outside the gene matches. The PCR had 60 Vbeta and 13 Jbeta primers. The repertoire was sequenced with immunoSEQ multiplex PCR; TCRdb's copy has only in-frame clones and lacks some. The table has around 190,000 clones, roughly 72% seen once. Sequencing input: PBMCs. The chain employs TRBV10-2 and TRBJ2-2, with 13 bases lining up with TRBD2. This clonotype was sampled from a man aged 25 to 40 in good health and CMV-seronegative. The CDR3 reads CASADTLGLAGVGGELFF. CDR3 coding DNA: TGCGCCAGCGCCGATACGCTAGGACTAGCGGGAGTCGGCGGGGAGCTGTTTTTT.